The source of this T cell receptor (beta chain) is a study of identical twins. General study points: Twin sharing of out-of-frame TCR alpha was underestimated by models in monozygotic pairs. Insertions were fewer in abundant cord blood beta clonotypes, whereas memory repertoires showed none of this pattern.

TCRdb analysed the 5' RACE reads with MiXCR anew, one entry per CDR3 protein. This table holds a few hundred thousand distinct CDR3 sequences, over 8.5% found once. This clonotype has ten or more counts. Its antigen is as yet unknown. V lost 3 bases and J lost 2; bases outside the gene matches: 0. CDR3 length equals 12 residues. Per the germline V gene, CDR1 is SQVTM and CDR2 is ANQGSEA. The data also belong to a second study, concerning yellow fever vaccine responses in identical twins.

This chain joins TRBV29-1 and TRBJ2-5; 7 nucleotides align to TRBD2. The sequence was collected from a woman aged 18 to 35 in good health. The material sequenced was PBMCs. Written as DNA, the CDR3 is TGCAGCGTTGACGGGGGGCAAGAGACCCAGTACTTC. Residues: CSVDGGQETQYF.